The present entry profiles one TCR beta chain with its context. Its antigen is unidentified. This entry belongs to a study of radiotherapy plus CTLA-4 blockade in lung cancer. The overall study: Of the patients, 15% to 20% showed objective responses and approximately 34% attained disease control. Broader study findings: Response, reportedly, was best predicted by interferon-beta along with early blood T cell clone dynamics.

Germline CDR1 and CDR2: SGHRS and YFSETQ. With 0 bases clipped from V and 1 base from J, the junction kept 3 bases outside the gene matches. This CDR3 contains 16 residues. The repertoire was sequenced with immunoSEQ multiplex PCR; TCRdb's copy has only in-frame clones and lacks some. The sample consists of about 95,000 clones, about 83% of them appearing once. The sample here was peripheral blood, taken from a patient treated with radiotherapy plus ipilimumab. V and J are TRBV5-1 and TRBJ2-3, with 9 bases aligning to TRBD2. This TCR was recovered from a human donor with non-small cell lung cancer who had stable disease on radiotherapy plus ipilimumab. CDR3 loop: CASSLERGAGTDTQYF. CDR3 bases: TGCGCCAGCAGCTTGGAGCGGGGGGCGGGCACAGATACGCAGTATTTT.